The 9 T cell receptor beta chains given below trace back to one sample, sequenced in a study of beta chain features in type 1 diabetes. cDNA synthesis used the whole RNA isolate, giving expressed TCRB sequences. The assay was immunoSEQ multiplex PCR, and TCRdb's table has in-frame clones only and misses some. The table records about 360,000 clones, about 12% of them present only once. Sequences were obtained from naive CD4+ T cells from blood. The receptors stem from a man between 18 and 29 years old in good health.

The CDR3 sequence is CASSLGLAGGELFF. The CDR3 region has the DNA TGTGCCAGCAGCTTAGGATTAGCGGGAGGGGAGCTGTTTTTT. The chain recombines TRBV11-2 with TRBJ2-2; 8 bases map to TRBD2. CDR3 length: 14 amino acids. J lost 8 bases, V lost 1 base, and 3 bases had no gene match. Germline V lookup: CDR1 SGHAT, CDR2 FQNNGV.

This chain joins TRBV19 and TRBJ2-1; 7 nucleotides agree with TRBD1. V gave up 3 bases and J gave up 6 bases; unmatched junction bases: 8. Germline V gene data show CDR1 as LNHDA and CDR2 as SQIVND (reference sequence). The CDR3 has 15 amino acids. The CDR3 DNA is TGTGCCAGTAGTATTTCCCAGGGGGTAGGCAATGAGCAGTTCTTC. This codes for CASSISQGVGNEQFF.

This clone has a handful of counts. Other DNA sequences within the sample encode an identical CDR3. The chain combines TRBV29-1 with TRBJ1-1; 7 bases are a match to TRBD1. The CDR3 is 13 amino acids. Germline trimming cut 5 bases from V and 2 bases from J; bases unmatched to any gene: 5. Per germline, CDR1 SQVTM and CDR2 ANQGSEA. The CDR3 coding sequence is TGCAGCGTTAGGACAGGCGCCAACACTGAAGCTTTCTTT. Its protein product is CSVRTGANTEAFF.

This clone came up a few times. CDR3 coding DNA: TGTGCCAGCAGCTTCAGGGACAGTCCCCAAGAGACCCAGTACTTC. Protein product: CASSFRDSPQETQYF. The chain is built from TRBV11-3 and TRBJ2-5; 7 bases are shared with TRBD1. Germline lookup yields CDR1 SGHNT and CDR2 YENEEA. J gave up 1 base and V 3 bases, and 5 bases lay outside the gene matches. The CDR3 has 15 amino acids.

This chain uses TRBV20-1 with TRBJ1-2; D may be TRBD1 (5 bases). The CDR3 is 11 residues long. Trimming removed 6 bases at V and 8 bases at J, with 13 bases between. CDR1 and CDR2 (germline): DFQATT, SNEGSKA (reference sequence). The DNA of the CDR3 is TGCAGTGCAGGGGCGGGACGCGGCTACACCTTC. It translates to CSAGAGRGYTF.

The rearrangement joins TRBV7-9 to TRBJ1-6; D remains ambiguous. The germline CDR1 and CDR2 sequences are SEHNR and FQNEAQ (reference sequence). The CDR3 is made up of 15 amino acids. V was cut by 1 base and J by 7 bases, with 11 bases left in between. The DNA of the CDR3 is TGTGCCAGCAGCTTAGTAGGGCCGGGGAATTCACCCCTCCACTTT. This encodes CASSLVGPGNSPLHF. The full variable domain, its missing parts supplied by reference TRBV7-9 and TRBJ1-6, is DTGVSQNPRHKITKRGQNVTFRCDPISEHNRLYWYRQTLGQGPEFLTYFQNEAQLEKSRLLSDRFSAERPKGSFSTLEIQRTEQGDSAMYLCASSLVGPGNSPLHFGNGTRLTVT.

V gene TRBV23-1 combines with J gene TRBJ2-2, with 8 bases that match TRBD1. TRBV23-1 qualifies as an ORF whose function is uncertain. The CDR3 spans 17 residues. V shed 3 bases and J 3 bases; nucleotides not matched to a gene: 9. This CDR3 reads CASSHPRTGNYTGELFF. CDR3 bases: TGCGCCAGCAGTCATCCTCGGACAGGGAATTACACCGGGGAGCTGTTTTTT.

This chain joins TRBV2 and TRBJ2-1; 9 positions match TRBD2. The CDR3 totals 14 residues. Per germline, CDR1 SNHLY and CDR2 FYNNEI. V was clipped by 9 bases and J by 4 bases; unmatched bases: 7. The CDR3 sequence: CARGGGGVYNEQFF. DNA of the CDR3: TGTGCCAGAGGGGGCGGGGGGGTATACAATGAGCAGTTCTTC.

This chain uses TRBV7-9 with TRBJ2-3; 10 nucleotides align to TRBD2. The germline V gene encodes CDR1 SEHNR and CDR2 FQNEAQ (reference sequence). The CDR3 runs to 16 residues. Losses at the gene ends were 5 bases for V and 0 bases for J; bases not matched to a gene: 5. The CDR3 loop is CASSGLADLSTDTQYF. The CDR3, as DNA: TGTGCCAGCAGCGGACTAGCGGACCTTAGCACAGATACGCAGTATTTT.